A selection of T cell receptor beta chains follows, all from one sample in a study of T cell responses to AZD1222 COVID-19 vaccine. The method was immunoSEQ multiplex PCR; TCRdb's version includes in-frame clones alone and lacks a portion of them. Found here are over 55,000 clones, around 80% of them singletons; the top ten hold approximately 3.5%. The sequencing used peripheral blood, collected 28 days after the second AZD1222 dose. The receptors shown here come from an adult who received the AZD1222 COVID-19 vaccine. Each CDR3 is given with its conserved first and last residue. D genes are given only for firm matches. Expanded clones are given a class, and other clones once, few, many or no size at all.

clone_size j_call d_call v_call cdr3_length cdr3_nt cdr3_aa
. TRBJ1-2 . TRBV18 13 TGTGCCAGCTCACCTCTGGCCGACGATGGCTACACCTTC CASSPLADDGYTF
once TRBJ1-6 TRBD1 TRBV5-8 15 TGTGCCAGCAGCTACGGACAGGGGGACAATTCACCCCTCCACTTT CASSYGQGDNSPLHF
. TRBJ1-2 TRBD1 TRBV28 16 TGTGCCAGCAGCGACACCGGGACAGGGAAGCGGTATGGCTACACCTTC CASSDTGTGKRYGYTF
. TRBJ1-2 . TRBV28 15 TGTGCCAGCAGTTTAAATGCTGGGGGCGGCTATGGCTACACCTTC CASSLNAGGGYGYTF
. TRBJ1-1 TRBD1 TRBV12-3/TRBV12-4 13 TGTGCCAGCAGTCCGGAGGACAGGGTGAGCACTATCTTT CASSPEDRVSTIF
once TRBJ2-4 . TRBV11-3 11 TGTGCCAGCAGCCCAGCCAAGGTTCAGTACTTC CASSPAKVQYF
. TRBJ2-7 TRBD2 TRBV6-4 13 TGTGCCAGCAGTGAACAGCGGGGAAACGAGCAGTACTTC CASSEQRGNEQYF
. TRBJ2-7 TRBD2 TRBV6-5 14 TGTGCCACCCAAAGCGGGGGGAACTCCTACGAGCAGTACTTC CATQSGGNSYEQYF
. TRBJ2-1 TRBD2 TRBV11-2 15 TGTGCCAGCAATTTCGGGGGGGCCTCCTACAATGAGCAGTTCTTC CASNFGGASYNEQFF
. TRBJ2-1 TRBD2 TRBV2 16 TGTGCCAGCAGTGAAGAGGCTAGCGGGGGGGCCTATGAGCAGTTCTTC CASSEEASGGAYEQFF
. TRBJ2-1 . TRBV11-3 14 TGTGCCAGCAGCTCACCACCAGCCGTTCGAGAGCAGTTCTTC CASSSPPAVREQFF
. TRBJ1-5 . TRBV2 13 TGTGCCAGCAGTGGGCCGGTCGCGCAGCCCCAGCATTTT CASSGPVAQPQHF
. TRBJ1-5 . TRBV5-5 16 TGTGCCAGCAGCTTGGGGGCCGGGGCGCAGGGTCAGCCCCAGCATTTT CASSLGAGAQGQPQHF
. TRBJ1-6 TRBD1 TRBV18 14 TGTGCCAGCTCACCCAGGGACAGTAATTCACCCCTCCACTTT CASSPRDSNSPLHF
. TRBJ1-3 . TRBV6-1 16 TGTGCCAGCAGTGAGTCCGGGGCACTCGGGGGAAACACCATATATTTT CASSESGALGGNTIYF
. TRBJ1-3 . TRBV5-1 17 TGCGCCAGCAGCTTGGGATCCCCAGGGAGCTCTGGAAACACCATATATTTT CASSLGSPGSSGNTIYF
. TRBJ2-3 TRBD2 TRBV7-9 15 TGTGCCAGCAGCTTAGATGTTGCGGGGGGGCCTCCGCAGTATTTT CASSLDVAGGPPQYF
. TRBJ1-4 . TRBV28 16 TGTGCCAGCAGTCCGGGAGCCCCCATCCGAAGGGAAAAACTGTTTTTT CASSPGAPIRREKLFF
few TRBJ2-3 . TRBV5-1 15 TGCGCCAGCAGCTTGGTCGGGGACGGGATAGATACGCAGTATTTT CASSLVGDGIDTQYF
. TRBJ2-3 . TRBV18 14 TGTGCCAGCTCATCCCCAGTCGGGGTAGATACGCAGTATTTT CASSSPVGVDTQYF
. TRBJ2-7 TRBD2 TRBV7-9 16 TGTGCCAGCAGCTTGACTAGCGGGGGGGCCTTTGACGAGCAGTACTTC CASSLTSGGAFDEQYF
. TRBJ2-5 . TRBV2 13 TGTGCCAGCAGTGAGCAGGGTCGAGAGACCCAGTACTTC CASSEQGRETQYF
. TRBJ2-7 . TRBV9 14 TGTGCCAGCAGCGTAGGTGCTAACTCCTACGAGCAGTACTTC CASSVGANSYEQYF
. TRBJ2-5 TRBD1 TRBV7-8 14 TGTGCCAGCAGCCCGGGGACAGGTGTAGAGACCCAGTACTTC CASSPGTGVETQYF
. TRBJ1-4 TRBD1 TRBV2 15 TGTGCCAGCAGTGGGGCCGACAGGGTAGTGGAAAAACTGTTTTTT CASSGADRVVEKLFF
once TRBJ1-4 . TRBV6-1 15 TGTGCCAGCAGTGAACTCCGGACAACTAATGAAAAACTGTTTTTT CASSELRTTNEKLFF
. TRBJ2-7 . TRBV2 17 TGTGCCAGCAGTGAAGGGTACTGGGGCGACGGCCTCTACGAGCAGTACTTC CASSEGYWGDGLYEQYF
once TRBJ1-2 TRBD1 TRBV3-1/TRBV3-2 15 TGTGCCAGCAGCCGCTCATCGGACAGGGCGCATGGCTACACCTTC CASSRSSDRAHGYTF
. TRBJ1-5 TRBD1 TRBV19 14 TGTGCCAGTAGTATCGGGACAGGGGATCAGCCCCAGCATTTT CASSIGTGDQPQHF
. TRBJ2-5 TRBD1 TRBV3-1/TRBV3-2 14 TGTGCCAGCAGCCTACAGGGGGCGGGGGAGACCCAGTACTTC CASSLQGAGETQYF
. TRBJ1-6 . TRBV15 13 TGTGCCACCGCGCTGGACTATAATTCACCCCTCCACTTT CATALDYNSPLHF
. TRBJ2-2 . TRBV27 14 TGTGCCAGCAGTTCGGGGGCCTGGACCGGGGAGCTGTTTTTT CASSSGAWTGELFF
. TRBJ2-7 . TRBV4-3 16 TGCGCCAGCAGCCAAGAACTGGCTCAGATCCCCTACGAGCAGTACTTC CASSQELAQIPYEQYF
. TRBJ1-5 . TRBV10-3 16 TGTGCCATCAGTGAGTCCAATCAGGGGTTCGGTCAGCCCCAGCATTTT CAISESNQGFGQPQHF
. TRBJ2-2 . TRBV11-2 13 TGTGCCAGCAGCTTTGGGGACACCGGGGAGCTGTTTTTT CASSFGDTGELFF
. TRBJ2-1 TRBD2 TRBV10-3 17 TGTGCCATCAGTGACCCGGGACTAGCGAACTCCTACAATGAGCAGTTCTTC CAISDPGLANSYNEQFF
. TRBJ2-3 TRBD2 TRBV2 12 TGTGCCAGCGGGGGGGGAATAGATACGCAGTATTTT CASGGGIDTQYF
few TRBJ1-6 . TRBV7-2 16 TGTGCCAGCAGCAGCGGTCTGGGGGTAAATAATTCACCCCTCCACTTT CASSSGLGVNNSPLHF
. TRBJ2-4 TRBD2 TRBV2 13 TGTGCCTCTGGGGGGGTAGCCAAAAACATTCAGTACTTC CASGGVAKNIQYF
. TRBJ2-7 . TRBV6-2/TRBV6-3 15 TGTGCCAGCAGTTACTCCGGGGTCCCGTCCTACGAGCAGTACTTC CASSYSGVPSYEQYF
. TRBJ2-1 . TRBV6-5 16 TGTGCCAGCAGTTATGGTGGGACGGGGCCCTACAATGAGCAGTTCTTC CASSYGGTGPYNEQFF
few TRBJ1-5 . TRBV5-6 15 TGTGCCAGCAGCTCCTGGGCGGCGGGGAATCAGCCCCAGCATTTT CASSSWAAGNQPQHF
few TRBJ2-7 TRBD2 TRBV6-2/TRBV6-3 14 TGTGCCAGCCGCCGTAGCGGGGGGTACTACGAGCAGTACTTC CASRRSGGYYEQYF